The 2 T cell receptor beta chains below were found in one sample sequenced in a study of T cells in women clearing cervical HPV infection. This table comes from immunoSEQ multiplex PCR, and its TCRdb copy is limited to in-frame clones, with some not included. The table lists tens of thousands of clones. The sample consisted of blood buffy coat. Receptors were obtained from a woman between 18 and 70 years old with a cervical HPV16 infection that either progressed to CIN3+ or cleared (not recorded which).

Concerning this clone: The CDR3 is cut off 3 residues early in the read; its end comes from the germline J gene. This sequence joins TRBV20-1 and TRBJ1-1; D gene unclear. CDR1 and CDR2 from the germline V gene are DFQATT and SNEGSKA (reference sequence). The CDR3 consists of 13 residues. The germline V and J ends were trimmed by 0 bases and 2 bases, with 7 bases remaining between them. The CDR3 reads CSARDLLNTEAFF. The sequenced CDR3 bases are TGCAGTGCTAGAGACTTACTTAACACTGAA.

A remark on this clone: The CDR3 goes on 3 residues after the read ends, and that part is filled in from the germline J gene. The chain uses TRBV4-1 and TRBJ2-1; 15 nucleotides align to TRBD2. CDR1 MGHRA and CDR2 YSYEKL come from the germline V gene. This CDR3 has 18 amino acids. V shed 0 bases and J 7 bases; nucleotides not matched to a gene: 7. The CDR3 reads CASSQDWGLAGGGNEQFF. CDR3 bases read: TGCGCCAGCAGCCAAGATTGGGGACTAGCGGGGGGCGGGAATGAG.